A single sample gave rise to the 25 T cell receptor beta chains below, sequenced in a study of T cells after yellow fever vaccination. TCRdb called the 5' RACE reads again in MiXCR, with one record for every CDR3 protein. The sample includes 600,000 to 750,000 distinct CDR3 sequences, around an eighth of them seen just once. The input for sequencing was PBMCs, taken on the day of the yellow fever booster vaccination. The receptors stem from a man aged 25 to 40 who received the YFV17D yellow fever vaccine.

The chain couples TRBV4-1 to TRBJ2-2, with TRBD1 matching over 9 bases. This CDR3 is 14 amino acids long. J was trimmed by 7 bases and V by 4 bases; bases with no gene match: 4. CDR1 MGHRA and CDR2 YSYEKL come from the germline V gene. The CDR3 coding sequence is TGCGCCAGCAGCCTGGACAGGGGCGGCGGGGAGCTGTTTTTT. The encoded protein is CASSLDRGGGELFF.

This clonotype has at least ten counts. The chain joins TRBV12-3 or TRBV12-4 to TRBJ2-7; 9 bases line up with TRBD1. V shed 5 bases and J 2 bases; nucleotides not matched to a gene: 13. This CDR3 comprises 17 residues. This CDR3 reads CASSPLPGTGNTYEQYF. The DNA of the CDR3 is TGTGCCAGCAGTCCTCTCCCCGGGACAGGGAACACCTACGAGCAGTACTTC.

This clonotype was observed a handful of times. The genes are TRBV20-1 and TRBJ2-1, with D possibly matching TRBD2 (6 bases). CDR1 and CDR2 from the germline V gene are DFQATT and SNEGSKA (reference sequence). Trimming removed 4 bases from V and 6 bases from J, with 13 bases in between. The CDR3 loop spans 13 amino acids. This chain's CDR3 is CSATSALGNEQFF. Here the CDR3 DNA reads TGCAGTGCTACTAGCGCCCTAGGCAATGAGCAGTTCTTC.

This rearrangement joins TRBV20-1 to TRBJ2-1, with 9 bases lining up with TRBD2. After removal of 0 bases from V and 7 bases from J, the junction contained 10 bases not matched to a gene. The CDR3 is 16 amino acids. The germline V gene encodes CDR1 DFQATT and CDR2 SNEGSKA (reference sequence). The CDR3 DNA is TGCAGTGCTAGAGATTCGGGCGGGAGGGTCAGGAATGAGCAGTTCTTC. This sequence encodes CSARDSGGRVRNEQFF.

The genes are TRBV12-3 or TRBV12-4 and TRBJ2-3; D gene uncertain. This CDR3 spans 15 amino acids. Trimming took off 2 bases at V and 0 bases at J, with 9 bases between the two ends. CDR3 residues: CASSLRTRSTDTQYF. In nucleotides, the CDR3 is TGTGCCAGCAGTTTAAGGACCCGGAGCACAGATACGCAGTATTTT.

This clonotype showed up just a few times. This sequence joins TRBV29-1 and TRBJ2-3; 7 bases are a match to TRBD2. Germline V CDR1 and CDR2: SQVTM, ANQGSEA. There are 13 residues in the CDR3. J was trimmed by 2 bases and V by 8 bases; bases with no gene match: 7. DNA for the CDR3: TGCAGCTCCCTAGCGGACCTCACAGATACGCAGTATTTT. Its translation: CSSLADLTDTQYF.

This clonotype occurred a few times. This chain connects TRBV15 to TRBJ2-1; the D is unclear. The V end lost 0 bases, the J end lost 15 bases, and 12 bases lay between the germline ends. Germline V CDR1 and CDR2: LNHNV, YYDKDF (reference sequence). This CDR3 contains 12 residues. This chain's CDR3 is CATSRDGPRRFF. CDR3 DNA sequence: TGTGCCACCAGCAGAGATGGGCCCCGTCGGTTCTTC.

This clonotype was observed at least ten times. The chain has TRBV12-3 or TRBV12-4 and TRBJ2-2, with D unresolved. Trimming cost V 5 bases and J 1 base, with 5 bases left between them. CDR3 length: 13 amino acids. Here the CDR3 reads CASSLQNTGELFF. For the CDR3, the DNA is TGTGCCAGCAGTCTCCAGAACACCGGGGAGCTGTTTTTT.

The CDR3 nucleotides are TGTGCCAGCAGCCAAGATAACTGGGCTTCCTACAATGAGCAGTTCTTC. It codes for CASSQDNWASYNEQFF. The rearrangement uses TRBV4-2 and TRBJ2-1; D is undetermined. Germline V lookup: CDR1 LGHNA, CDR2 YNFKEQ. V lost 0 bases to trimming and J lost 1 base, with 10 bases between them. The CDR3 contains 16 residues.

The DNA of the CDR3 is TGTGCCTGGGGGGGGACTCCGAGTTCCCTCCACTTT. Residues: CAWGGTPSSLHF. The chain combines TRBV30 with TRBJ1-6, with a weak D call TRBD1 (5 bases). The CDR3 contains 12 residues. V dropped 5 bases and J dropped 14 bases, with 16 bases sitting between them. Germline V gene lookup returns CDR1 GTSNPN and CDR2 SVGIG (reference sequence).

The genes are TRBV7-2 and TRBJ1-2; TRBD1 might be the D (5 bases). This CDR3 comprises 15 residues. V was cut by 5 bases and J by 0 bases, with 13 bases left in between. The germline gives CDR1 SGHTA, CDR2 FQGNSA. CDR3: CASSPAGGTNYGYTF. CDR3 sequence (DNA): TGTGCCAGCAGCCCCGCGGGGGGAACTAACTATGGCTACACCTTC.

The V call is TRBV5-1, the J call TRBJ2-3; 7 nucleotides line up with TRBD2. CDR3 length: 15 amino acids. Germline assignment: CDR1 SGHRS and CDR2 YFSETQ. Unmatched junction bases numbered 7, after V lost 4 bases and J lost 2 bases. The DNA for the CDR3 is TGCGCCAGCAGCAACGGGACTACCAACACAGATACGCAGTATTTT. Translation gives CASSNGTTNTDTQYF.

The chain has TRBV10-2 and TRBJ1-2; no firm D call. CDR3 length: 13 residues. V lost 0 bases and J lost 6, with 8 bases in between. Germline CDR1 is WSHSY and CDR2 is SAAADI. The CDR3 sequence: CASSESYLDGYTF. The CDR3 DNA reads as TGCGCCAGCAGTGAGTCGTACCTGGATGGCTACACCTTC.

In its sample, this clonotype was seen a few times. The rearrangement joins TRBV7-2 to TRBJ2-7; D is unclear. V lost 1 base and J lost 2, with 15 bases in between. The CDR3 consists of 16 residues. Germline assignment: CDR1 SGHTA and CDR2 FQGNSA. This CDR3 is CASSLVFRGIAYEQYF. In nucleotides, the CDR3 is TGTGCCAGCAGCTTAGTCTTTCGAGGCATCGCCTACGAGCAGTACTTC.

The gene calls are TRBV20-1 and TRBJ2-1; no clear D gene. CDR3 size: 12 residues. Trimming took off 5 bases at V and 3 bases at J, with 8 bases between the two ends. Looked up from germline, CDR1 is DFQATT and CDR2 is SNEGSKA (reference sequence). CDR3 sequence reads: CSAYPRYNEQFF. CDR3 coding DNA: TGCAGTGCTTACCCCCGCTACAATGAGCAGTTCTTC.

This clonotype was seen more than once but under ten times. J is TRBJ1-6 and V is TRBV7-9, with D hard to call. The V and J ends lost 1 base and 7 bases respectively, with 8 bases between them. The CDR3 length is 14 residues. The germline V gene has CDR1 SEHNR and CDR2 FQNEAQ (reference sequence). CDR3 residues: CASSLGGQNSPLHF. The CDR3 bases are TGTGCCAGCAGCTTAGGAGGGCAAAATTCACCCCTCCACTTT.

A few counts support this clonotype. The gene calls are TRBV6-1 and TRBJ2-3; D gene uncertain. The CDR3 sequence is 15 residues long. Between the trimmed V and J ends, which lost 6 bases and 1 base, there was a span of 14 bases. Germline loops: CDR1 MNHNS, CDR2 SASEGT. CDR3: CASSLIPSRTDTQYF. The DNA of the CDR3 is TGTGCCAGCAGCCTAATACCGTCCCGCACAGATACGCAGTATTTT.

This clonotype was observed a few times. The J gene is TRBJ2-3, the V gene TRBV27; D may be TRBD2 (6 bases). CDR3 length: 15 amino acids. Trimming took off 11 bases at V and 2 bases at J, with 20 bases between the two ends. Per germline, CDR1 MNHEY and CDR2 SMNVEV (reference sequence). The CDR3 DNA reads TGTGCCCGGCAAAGGGAGGTCAGGGACACAGATACGCAGTATTTT. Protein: CARQREVRDTDTQYF.

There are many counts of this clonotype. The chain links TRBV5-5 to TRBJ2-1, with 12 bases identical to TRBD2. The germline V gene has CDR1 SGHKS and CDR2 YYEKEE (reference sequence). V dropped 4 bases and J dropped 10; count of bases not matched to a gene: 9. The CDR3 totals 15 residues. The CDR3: CASSVTTSGSLEQFF. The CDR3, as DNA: TGTGCCAGCAGCGTTACGACTAGCGGGAGTCTGGAGCAGTTCTTC.

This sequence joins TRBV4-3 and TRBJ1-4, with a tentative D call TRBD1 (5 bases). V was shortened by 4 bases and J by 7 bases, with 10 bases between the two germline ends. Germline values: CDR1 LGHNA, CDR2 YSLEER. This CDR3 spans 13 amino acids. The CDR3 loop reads CASSLNGGEKLFF. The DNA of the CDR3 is TGCGCCAGCAGCCTGAACGGGGGTGAAAAACTGTTTTTT.

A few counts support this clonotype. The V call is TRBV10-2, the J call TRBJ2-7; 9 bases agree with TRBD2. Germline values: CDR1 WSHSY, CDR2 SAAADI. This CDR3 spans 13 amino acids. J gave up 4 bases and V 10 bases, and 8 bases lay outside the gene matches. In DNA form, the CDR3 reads TGCGCCACCCGGACTAGCGCCCTTTACGAGCAGTACTTC. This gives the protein CATRTSALYEQYF.

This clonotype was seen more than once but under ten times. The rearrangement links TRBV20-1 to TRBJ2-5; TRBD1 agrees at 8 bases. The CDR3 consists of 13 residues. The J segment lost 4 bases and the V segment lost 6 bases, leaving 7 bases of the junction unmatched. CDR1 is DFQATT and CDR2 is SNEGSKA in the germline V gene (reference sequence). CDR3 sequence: CSANTGGRETQYF. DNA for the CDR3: TGCAGTGCCAATACAGGGGGTCGAGAGACCCAGTACTTC.

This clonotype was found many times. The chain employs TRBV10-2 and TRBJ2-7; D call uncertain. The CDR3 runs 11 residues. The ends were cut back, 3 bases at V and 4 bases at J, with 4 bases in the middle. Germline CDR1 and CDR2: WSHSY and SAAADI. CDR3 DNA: TGCGCCAGCAGTGACGGGTACGAGCAGTACTTC. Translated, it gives CASSDGYEQYF.

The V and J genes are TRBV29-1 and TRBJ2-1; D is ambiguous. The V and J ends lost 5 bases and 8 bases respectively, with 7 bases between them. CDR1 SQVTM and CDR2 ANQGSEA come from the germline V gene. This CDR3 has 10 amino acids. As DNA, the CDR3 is TGCAGCGTTCGCAACGATGAGCAGTTCTTC. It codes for CSVRNDEQFF.

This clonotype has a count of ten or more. The CDR3 DNA follows: TGCGCCAGCAGCCAACGTCTGTCCGCTCGGGACTACAGCACAGATACGCAGTATTTT. Translating it yields CASSQRLSARDYSTDTQYF. The chain links TRBV4-3 to TRBJ2-3; 7 bases match TRBD2. CDR3 length equals 19 residues. Per the germline V gene, CDR1 is LGHNA and CDR2 is YSLEER. The ends lost 2 bases at V and 0 bases at J; junction bases unmatched: 14.